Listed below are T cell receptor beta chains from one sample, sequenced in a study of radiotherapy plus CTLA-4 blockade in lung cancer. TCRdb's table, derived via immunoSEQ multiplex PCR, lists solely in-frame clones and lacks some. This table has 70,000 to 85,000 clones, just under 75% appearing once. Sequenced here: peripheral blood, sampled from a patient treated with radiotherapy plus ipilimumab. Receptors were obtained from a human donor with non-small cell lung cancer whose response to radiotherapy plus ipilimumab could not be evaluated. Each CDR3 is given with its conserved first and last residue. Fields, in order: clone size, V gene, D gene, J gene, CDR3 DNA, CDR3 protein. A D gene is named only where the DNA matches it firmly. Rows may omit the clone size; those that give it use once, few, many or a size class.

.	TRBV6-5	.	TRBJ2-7	TGTGCCAGCAGTTACGATTCGGGAGTGGGCGAGCAGTACTTC	CASSYDSGVGEQYF
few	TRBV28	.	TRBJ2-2	TGTGCCAGCAGCCTAGCGAGGAACACCGGGGAGCTGTTTTTT	CASSLARNTGELFF
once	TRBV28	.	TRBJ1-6	TGTGCCAGCAGCCCATTAGAGGCAGCCTATAATTCACCCCTCCACTTT	CASSPLEAAYNSPLHF
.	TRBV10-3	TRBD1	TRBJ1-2	TGTGCCATCAGCGCCGGGACAGGGGGAGGCTACACCTTC	CAISAGTGGGYTF
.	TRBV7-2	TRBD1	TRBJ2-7	TGTGCCAGCAGCTACCACCCGGGACAGGGCTACGAGCAGTACTTC	CASSYHPGQGYEQYF
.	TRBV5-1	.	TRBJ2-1	TGCGCCAGCAGCCTGAGTCAGGCGGGTCATGAGCAGTTCTTC	CASSLSQAGHEQFF
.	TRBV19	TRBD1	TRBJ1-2	TGTGCCAGCAACAGGGGCTATGGCTACACCTTC	CASNRGYGYTF
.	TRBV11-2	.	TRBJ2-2	TGTGCCAGCAGCTTAGAAGGGGCCACCGGGGAGCTGTTTTTT	CASSLEGATGELFF
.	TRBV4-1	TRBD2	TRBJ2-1	TGCGCCAGCAGCCAGACCCTAGCGGGGGGCTCCTACAATGAGCAGTTCTTC	CASSQTLAGGSYNEQFF
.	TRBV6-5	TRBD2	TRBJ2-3	TGTGCCAGCAGTTTGGGGACTAGCGATAATACGCAGTATTTT	CASSLGTSDNTQYF
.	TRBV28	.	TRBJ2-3	TGTGCCAGCAGTTTACTTACTAGCACAGATACGCAGTATTTT	CASSLLTSTDTQYF
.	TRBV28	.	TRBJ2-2	TGTGCCAGCAGTTTCGACTCAAACACCGGGGAGCTGTTTTTT	CASSFDSNTGELFF
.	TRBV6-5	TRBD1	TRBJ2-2	TGTGCCAGCAGTTATTTCGGGACAGGGGACACCGGGGAGCTGTTTTTT	CASSYFGTGDTGELFF
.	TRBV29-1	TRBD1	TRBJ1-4	TGCAGCGTAGGTACAGGGGGCCATAATGAAAAACTGTTTTTT	CSVGTGGHNEKLFF
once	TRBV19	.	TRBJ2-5	TGTGCCAGTAGTATGAGGGCGCAGCAAGAGACCCAGTACTTC	CASSMRAQQETQYF
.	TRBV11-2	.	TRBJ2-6	TGTGCCAGCAGTTCCCCGACGGGAGCTAGCTCTGGGGCCAACGTCCTGACTTTC	CASSSPTGASSGANVLTF
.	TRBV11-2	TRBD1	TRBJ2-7	TGTGCCAGCAGCTTATACAGGGGGCAGGCCGAGCAGTACTTC	CASSLYRGQAEQYF
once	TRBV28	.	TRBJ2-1	TGTGCCAGCAGTTTGCCCGACAGCTCCTACAATGAGCAGTTCTTC	CASSLPDSSYNEQFF
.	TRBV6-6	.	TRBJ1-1	TGTGCCAGCAGTTACGGGGCGGTACCTATGAACACTGAAGCTTTCTTT	CASSYGAVPMNTEAFF
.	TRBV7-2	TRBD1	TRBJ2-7	TGTGCCAGCAGCCCAGGGGACAGGGGGTTCGAGCAGTACTTC	CASSPGDRGFEQYF
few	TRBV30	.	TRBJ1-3	TGTGCCTGGAGTCAAGGACAGAGCAGCTCTGGAAACACCATATATTTT	CAWSQGQSSSGNTIYF
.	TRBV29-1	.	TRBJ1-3	TGCAGCGTTGAAGGCAGGGCTGGAAACACCATATATTTT	CSVEGRAGNTIYF
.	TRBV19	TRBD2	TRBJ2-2	TGTGCCAGTAACCGGCTAGCGGGGGAGACCGGGGAGCTGTTTTTT	CASNRLAGETGELFF
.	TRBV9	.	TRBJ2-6	TGTGCCAGCAGCGTAGTCAGAGCGACCGGGGCCAACGTCCTGACTTTC	CASSVVRATGANVLTF
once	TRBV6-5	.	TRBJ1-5	TGTGCCAGCAGTTACTTTGGCGGGGGCGCGAAGTTTCTCCAGCATTTT	CASSYFGGGAKFLQHF
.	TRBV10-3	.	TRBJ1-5	TGCGCCATCGGGACGGGACTTACTAGCAATCAGCCCCAGCATTTT	CAIGTGLTSNQPQHF
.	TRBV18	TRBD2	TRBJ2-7	TGTGCCAGCTCACCAATTAGCGGGGGGCCCTACCACGAGCAGTACTTC	CASSPISGGPYHEQYF
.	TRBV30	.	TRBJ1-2	TGTGCCTCCCGACAAGCAGCTAACTATGGCTACACCTTC	CASRQAANYGYTF
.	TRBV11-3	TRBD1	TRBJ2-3	TGTGCCAGCAGCTTACGGACAGGGAGGGATACGCAGTATTTT	CASSLRTGRDTQYF
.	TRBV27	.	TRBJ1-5	TGTGCCAGCACCGCATTCGGCCTCGGAGTAAATCAGCCCCAGCATTTT	CASTAFGLGVNQPQHF
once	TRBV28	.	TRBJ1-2	TGTGCCATCCCGGACTTAGACTATGGCTACACCTTC	CAIPDLDYGYTF
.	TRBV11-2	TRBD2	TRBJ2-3	TGTGCCAGCAGCTTGGGCGCTAGCGGGGGCACAGATACGCAGTATTTT	CASSLGASGGTDTQYF
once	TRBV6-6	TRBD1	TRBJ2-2	TGTGCCAGCGCACAGGGGGCGGGGGAGCTGTTTTTT	CASAQGAGELFF
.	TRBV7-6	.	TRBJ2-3	TGTGCCAGCAGCTTAGGGTGGGCAGTTTTCAACACAGATACGCAGTATTTT	CASSLGWAVFNTDTQYF
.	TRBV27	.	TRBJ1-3	TGTGCCAGCAGTTTATCCGCTTCGGGTAGCGGAAACACCATATATTTT	CASSLSASGSGNTIYF
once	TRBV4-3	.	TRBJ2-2	TGCGCCAGCAGCCAAGATAGGCGGCAGCCGAACACCGGGGAGCTGTTTTTT	CASSQDRRQPNTGELFF
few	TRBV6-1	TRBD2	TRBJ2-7	TGTGCCAGCAGTGAGGGGATAGCGGGGGGGCTTTCCAGCTACGAGCAGTACTTC	CASSEGIAGGLSSYEQYF
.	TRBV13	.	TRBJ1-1	TGTGCCAGCAGCTTAGAACGCGCACACACTGAAGCTTTCTTT	CASSLERAHTEAFF
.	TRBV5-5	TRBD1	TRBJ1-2	TGTGCCAGCAGCTCGGAGCGGGACAGGGACTATGGCTACACCTTC	CASSSERDRDYGYTF
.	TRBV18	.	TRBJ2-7	TGTGCCAGCTCACCACCGGAGTGGTCGGAATACTACGAGCAGTACTTC	CASSPPEWSEYYEQYF
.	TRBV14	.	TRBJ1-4	TGTGCCAGCAGCCAAGAGCTGAGCGGGGGTAATGAAAAACTGTTTTTT	CASSQELSGGNEKLFF
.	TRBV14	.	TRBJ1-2	TGTGCCAGCAGCAGGGGACAAACGTGGCACTCGTATGGCTACACCTTC	CASSRGQTWHSYGYTF
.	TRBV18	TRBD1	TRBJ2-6	TGTGCCAGCTCACCCGGACAGGGTTCTTCTGGGGCCAACGTCCTGACTTTC	CASSPGQGSSGANVLTF
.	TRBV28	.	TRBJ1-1	TGTGCCAGCAGTTTATTTCAGGGGCGGTGGACTGAAGCTTTCTTT	CASSLFQGRWTEAFF
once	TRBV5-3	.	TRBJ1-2	TGTGCCAGAAGCTTGGCCGCTTACAGAAACTATGGCTACACCTTC	CARSLAAYRNYGYTF
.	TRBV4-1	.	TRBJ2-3	TGCGCCAGCAGCCAAGGGCTCGGCGGCCTAAGCACAGATACGCAGTATTTT	CASSQGLGGLSTDTQYF
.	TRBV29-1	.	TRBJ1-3	TGCAGCGTTGAAGCAAGAAACACCATATATTTT	CSVEARNTIYF
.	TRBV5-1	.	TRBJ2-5	TGCGCCAGCAGCTTGGGGGGGGTGCCCCAAGAGACCCAGTACTTC	CASSLGGVPQETQYF
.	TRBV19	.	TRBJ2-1	TGTGCCAGTATCGGCCGGGAGAACAAATTGTTCTTC	CASIGRENKLFF
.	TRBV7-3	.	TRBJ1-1	TGTGCCAGCAGCTTCGCGGGGGCAAACACTGAAGCTTTCTTT	CASSFAGANTEAFF